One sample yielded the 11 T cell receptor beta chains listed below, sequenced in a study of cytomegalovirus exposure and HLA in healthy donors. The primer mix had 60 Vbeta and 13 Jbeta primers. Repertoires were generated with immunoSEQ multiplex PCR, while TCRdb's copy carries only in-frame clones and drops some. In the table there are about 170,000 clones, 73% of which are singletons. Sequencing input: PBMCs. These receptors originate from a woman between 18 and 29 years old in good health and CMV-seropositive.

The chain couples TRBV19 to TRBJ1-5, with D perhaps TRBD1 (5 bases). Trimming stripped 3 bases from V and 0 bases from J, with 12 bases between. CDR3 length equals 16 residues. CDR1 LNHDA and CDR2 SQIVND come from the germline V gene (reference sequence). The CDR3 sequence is CASSMGLLYSNQPQHF. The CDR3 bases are TGTGCCAGTAGTATGGGACTGCTCTATAGCAATCAGCCCCAGCATTTT.

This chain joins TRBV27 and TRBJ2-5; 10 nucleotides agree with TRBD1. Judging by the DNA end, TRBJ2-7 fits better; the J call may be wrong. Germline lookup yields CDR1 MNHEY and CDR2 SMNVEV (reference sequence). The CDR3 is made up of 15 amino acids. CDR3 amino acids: CASRNPGQGTYEQYF. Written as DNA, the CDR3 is TGTGCCAGCAGAAATCCGGGACAGGGGACCTACGAGCAGTACTTC.

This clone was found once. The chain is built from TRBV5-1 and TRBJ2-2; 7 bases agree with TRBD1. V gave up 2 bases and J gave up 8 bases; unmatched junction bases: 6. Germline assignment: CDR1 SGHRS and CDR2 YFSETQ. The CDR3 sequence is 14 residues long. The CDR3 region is CASSLQGMAGELFF. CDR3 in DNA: TGCGCCAGCAGCTTACAGGGGATGGCGGGGGAGCTGTTTTTT. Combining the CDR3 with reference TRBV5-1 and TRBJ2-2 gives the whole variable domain KAGVTQTPRYLIKTRGQQVTLSCSPISGHRSVSWYQQTPGQGLQFLFEYFSETQRNKGNFPGRFSGRQFSNSRSEMNVSTLELGDSALYLCASSLQGMAGELFFGEGSRLTVL.

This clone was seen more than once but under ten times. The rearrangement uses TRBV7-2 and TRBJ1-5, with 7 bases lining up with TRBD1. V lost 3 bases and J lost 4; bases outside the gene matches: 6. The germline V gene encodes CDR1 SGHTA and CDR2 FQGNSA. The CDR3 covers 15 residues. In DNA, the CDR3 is TGTGCCAGCAGCTTTTATACAGGGGAAAATCAGCCCCAGCATTTT. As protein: CASSFYTGENQPQHF.

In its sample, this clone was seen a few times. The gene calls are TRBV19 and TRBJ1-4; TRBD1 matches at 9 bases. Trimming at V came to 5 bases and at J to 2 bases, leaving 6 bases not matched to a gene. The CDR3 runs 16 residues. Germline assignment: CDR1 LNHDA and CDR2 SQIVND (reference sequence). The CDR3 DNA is TGTGCCAGTAGTCAAAGGGACAGGGCGACTAATGAAAAACTGTTTTTT. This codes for CASSQRDRATNEKLFF.

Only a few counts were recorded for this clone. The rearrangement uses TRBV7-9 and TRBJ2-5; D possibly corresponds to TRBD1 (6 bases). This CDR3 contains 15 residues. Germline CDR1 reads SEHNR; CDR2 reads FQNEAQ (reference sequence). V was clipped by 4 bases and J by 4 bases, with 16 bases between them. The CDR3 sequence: CASSYYTGLGETQYF. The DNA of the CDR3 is TGTGCCAGCAGCTATTATACAGGGTTAGGAGAGACCCAGTACTTC.

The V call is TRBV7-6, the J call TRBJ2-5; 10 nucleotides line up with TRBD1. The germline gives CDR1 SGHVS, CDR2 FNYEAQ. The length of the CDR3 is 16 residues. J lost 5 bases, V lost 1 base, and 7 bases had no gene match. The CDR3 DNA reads TGTGCCAGCAGCTTAGAGGCTTGGGACAGGGGTGAGACCCAGTACTTC. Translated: CASSLEAWDRGETQYF.

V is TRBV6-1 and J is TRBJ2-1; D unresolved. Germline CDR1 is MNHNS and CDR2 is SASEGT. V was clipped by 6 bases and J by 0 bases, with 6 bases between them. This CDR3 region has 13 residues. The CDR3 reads CASRASSYNEQFF. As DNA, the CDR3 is TGTGCCAGCAGGGCCAGCTCCTACAATGAGCAGTTCTTC.

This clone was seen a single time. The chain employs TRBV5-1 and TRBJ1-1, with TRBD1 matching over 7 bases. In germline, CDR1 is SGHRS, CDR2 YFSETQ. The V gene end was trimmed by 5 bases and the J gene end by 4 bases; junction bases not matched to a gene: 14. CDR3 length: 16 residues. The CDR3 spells CASSPGTASLVTEAFF. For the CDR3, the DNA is TGCGCCAGCAGTCCCGGGACAGCGTCTTTAGTCACTGAAGCTTTCTTT.

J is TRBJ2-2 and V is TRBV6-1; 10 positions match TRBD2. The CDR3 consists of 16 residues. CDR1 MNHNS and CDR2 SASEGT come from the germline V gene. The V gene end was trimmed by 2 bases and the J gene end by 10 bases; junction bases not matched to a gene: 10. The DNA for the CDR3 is TGTGCCAGCAGTGAACCGAGCGGGGGGGTGGTCTCGGAGCTGTTTTTT. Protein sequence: CASSEPSGGVVSELFF.

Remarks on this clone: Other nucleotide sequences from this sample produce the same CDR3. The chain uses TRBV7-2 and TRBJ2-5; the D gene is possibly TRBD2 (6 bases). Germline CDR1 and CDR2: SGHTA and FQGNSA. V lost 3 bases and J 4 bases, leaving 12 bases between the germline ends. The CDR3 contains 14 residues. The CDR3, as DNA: TGTGCCAGCAGCTTCGGAGGGGCCGGAGAGACCCAGTACTTC. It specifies CASSFGGAGETQYF.